This T cell receptor beta chain appears in the sequencing data of a study of shared clonotypes between healthy human individuals. TCRdb's table, derived via immunoSEQ multiplex PCR, lists solely in-frame clones and lacks some. The sample carries over a million clones, more than 75% recorded once. V shed 8 bases and J 4 bases; nucleotides not matched to a gene: 6. Germline V gives CDR1 MDHEN, CDR2 SYDVKM. There are 13 residues in the CDR3. V usage is TRBV28 and J usage is TRBJ1-1; the match to TRBD1 covers 8 bases. The receptor's source is a young man in good health. Some clones in this sample may be carry-over from other donors' samples. Sequences were obtained from memory CD4+ T cells from PBMCs. The subset: CD45RA-negative fraction. The CDR3: CASFPGQGTEAFF. As DNA, the CDR3 is TGTGCCAGCTTCCCCGGACAGGGCACTGAAGCTTTCTTT.